This T cell receptor (beta chain) was recorded in a study of regulatory T cells in long-lasting Graves disease. Regarding the study as a whole: Having only a small sample size may have limited accuracy.

Notes on this clonotype: Its specificity is unknown.

Relying on iRepertoire HTBI primers and Arm-PCR of CDR3 regions, the team built TCR beta libraries. MiXCR was run by TCRdb on the multiplex PCR reads, yielding one entry per CDR3 protein. The table includes 240,000 or so distinct CDR3 sequences, over 20% detected once. Time point in this sample: newly diagnosed GD, antithyroid drugs for less than 3 months. Making the TCR library involved RNA that had been extracted from PBMCs. Diagnoses of Graves' disease were made by American Thyroid Association guidelines. The sample in question was peripheral blood mononuclear cells (PBMCs), obtained at new diagnosis, from a patient treated with antithyroid drugs. This clonotype originated in a female donor with Graves disease.

DNA of the CDR3: TGTGCCACCAGCAGAGGCAGAACGAACACCGGGGAGCTGTTTTTT. Translating it yields CATSRGRTNTGELFF. The chain uses TRBV15 and TRBJ2-2; D is undetermined. The V end lost 1 base, the J end lost 0 bases, and 6 bases lay between the germline ends. The CDR3 extends over 15 amino acids. The germline V gene encodes CDR1 LNHNV and CDR2 YYDKDF (reference sequence).